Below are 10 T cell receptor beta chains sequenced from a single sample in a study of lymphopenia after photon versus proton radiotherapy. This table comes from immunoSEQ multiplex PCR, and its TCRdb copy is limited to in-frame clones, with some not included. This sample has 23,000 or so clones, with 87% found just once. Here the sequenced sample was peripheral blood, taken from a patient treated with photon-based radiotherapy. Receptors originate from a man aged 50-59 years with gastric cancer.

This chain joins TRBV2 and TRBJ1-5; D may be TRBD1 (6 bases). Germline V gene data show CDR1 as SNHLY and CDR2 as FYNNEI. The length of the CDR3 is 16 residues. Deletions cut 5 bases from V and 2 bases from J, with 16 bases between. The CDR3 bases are TGTGCCAGCAGTCCAGGGGCGGGGGGTGGCAATCAGCCCCAGCATTTT. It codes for CASSPGAGGGNQPQHF. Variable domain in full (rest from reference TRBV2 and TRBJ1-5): EPEVTQTPSHQVTQMGQEVILRCVPISNHLYFYWYRQILGQKVEFLVSFYNNEISEKSEIFDDQFSVERPDGSNFTLKIRSTKLEDSAMYFCASSPGAGGGNQPQHFGDGTRLSIL.

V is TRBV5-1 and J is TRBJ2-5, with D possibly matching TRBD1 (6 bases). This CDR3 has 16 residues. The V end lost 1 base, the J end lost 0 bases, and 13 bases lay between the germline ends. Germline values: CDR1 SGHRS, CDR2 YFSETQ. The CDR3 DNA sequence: TGCGCCAGCAGCTTGAAGGGGGTCATGTACCAAGAGACCCAGTACTTC. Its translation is CASSLKGVMYQETQYF.

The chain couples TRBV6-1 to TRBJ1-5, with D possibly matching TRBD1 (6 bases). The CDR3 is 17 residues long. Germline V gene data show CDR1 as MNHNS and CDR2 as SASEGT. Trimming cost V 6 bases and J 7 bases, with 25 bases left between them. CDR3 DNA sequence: TGTGCCAGCAGAGAAAGACAAGGGGGAATATCATTACAGCCCCAGCATTTT. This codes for CASRERQGGISLQPQHF.

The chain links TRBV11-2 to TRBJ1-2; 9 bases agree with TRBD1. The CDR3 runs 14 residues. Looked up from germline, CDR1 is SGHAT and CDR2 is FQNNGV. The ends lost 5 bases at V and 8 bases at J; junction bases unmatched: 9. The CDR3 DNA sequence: TGTGCCAGCAGCCCCTGGACAGGGGTTCGGGGCTACACCTTC. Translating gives CASSPWTGVRGYTF.

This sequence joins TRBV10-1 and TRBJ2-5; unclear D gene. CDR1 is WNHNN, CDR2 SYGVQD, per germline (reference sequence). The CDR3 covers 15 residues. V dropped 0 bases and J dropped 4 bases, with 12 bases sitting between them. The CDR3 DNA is TGCGCCAGCAGTGAGTCATGCCTGGCCCCAGAGACCCAGTACTTC. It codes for CASSESCLAPETQYF.

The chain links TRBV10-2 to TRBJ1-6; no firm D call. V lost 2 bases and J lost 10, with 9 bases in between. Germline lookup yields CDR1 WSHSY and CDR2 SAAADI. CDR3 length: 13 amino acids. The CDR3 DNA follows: TGCGCCAGCAGTGAGGATCACAACTCACCCCTCCACTTT. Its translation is CASSEDHNSPLHF.

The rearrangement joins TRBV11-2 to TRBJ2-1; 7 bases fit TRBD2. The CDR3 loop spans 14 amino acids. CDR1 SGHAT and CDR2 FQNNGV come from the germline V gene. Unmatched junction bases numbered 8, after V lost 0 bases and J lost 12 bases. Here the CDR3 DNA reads TGTGCCAGCAGCTTAGACCGGGGGGTAGTGTCGCAGTTCTTC. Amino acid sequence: CASSLDRGVVSQFF.

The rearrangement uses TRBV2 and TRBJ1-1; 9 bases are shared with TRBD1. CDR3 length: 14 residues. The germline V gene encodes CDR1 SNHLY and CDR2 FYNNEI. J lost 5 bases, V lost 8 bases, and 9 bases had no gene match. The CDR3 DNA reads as TGTGCCAGCTTCTTGACAGGGGGAAGGACTGAAGCTTTCTTT. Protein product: CASFLTGGRTEAFF.

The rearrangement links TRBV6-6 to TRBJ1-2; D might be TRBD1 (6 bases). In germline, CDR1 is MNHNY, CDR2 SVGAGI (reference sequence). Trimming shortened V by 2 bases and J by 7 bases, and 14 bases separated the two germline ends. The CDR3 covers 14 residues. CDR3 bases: TGTGCCAGCAGTTACCAAGGTGCGGGGGCTGGCTACACCTTC. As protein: CASSYQGAGAGYTF.

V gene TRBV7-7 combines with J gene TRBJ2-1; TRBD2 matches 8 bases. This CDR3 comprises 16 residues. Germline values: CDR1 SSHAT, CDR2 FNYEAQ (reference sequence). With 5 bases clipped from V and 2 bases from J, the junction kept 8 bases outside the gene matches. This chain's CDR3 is CASSRTAGVPYNEQFF. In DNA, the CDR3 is TGTGCCAGCAGCCGAACAGCGGGGGTCCCCTACAATGAGCAGTTCTTC.